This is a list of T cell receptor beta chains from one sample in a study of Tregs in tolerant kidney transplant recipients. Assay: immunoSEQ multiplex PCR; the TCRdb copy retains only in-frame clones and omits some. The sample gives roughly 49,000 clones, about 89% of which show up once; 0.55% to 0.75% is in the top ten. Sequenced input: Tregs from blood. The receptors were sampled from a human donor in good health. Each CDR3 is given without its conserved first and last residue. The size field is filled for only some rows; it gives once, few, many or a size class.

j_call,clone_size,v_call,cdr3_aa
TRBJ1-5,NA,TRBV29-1,SVPGQGNQPQH
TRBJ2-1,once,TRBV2,ASRAGGSPGNEQF
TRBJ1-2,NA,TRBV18,ASSPGQLYGYT
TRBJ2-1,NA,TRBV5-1,ASSLAWLASSYNEQF
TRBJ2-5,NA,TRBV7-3,ASSLTALRGETQY
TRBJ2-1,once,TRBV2,ASRWTSGSSYNEQF
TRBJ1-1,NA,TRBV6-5,ASSYLGAQAF
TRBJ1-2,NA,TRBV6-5,ASSFTGNYGYT
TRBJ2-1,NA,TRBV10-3,AISRSWDRDNEQF
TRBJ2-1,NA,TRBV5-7,ASSAESSYNEQF